The 32 T cell receptor beta chains below were found in one sample sequenced in a study of T cell clusters in autoimmune cytopenias. TRB rearrangements were amplified by touch-down multiplex PCR with mixed TRB-A/B primers. With the multiplex PCR reads reprocessed, TCRdb shows one record per CDR3 protein and no DNA. Its table records around 2,700 distinct CDR3 sequences. Each sample's input was 200 to 250 ng genomic DNA, 38,000 or so genome equivalents. What was sequenced was peripheral blood. The receptors were sampled from a human donor with an autoimmune cytopenia, with autoimmune hepatitis or in good health (not recorded which).

Measured by frequency, this clonotype is medium-sized (0.01 to 0.1%). The chain employs TRBV27 and TRBJ2-5; there is no DNA to check the TCRdb D call of TRBD1. This CDR3 is built from 13 residues. Germline CDR1 reads MNHEY; CDR2 reads SMNVEV (reference sequence). The CDR3 is CASRYRAEETQYF.

CDR3 region: CASSQEGSYNQPQHF. V usage is TRBV4-1 and J usage is TRBJ1-5. CDR1 is MGHRA and CDR2 is YSYEKL in the germline V gene. The CDR3 is made up of 15 amino acids.

V and J are TRBV7-6 and TRBJ2-7; TCRdb gives TRBD1 as the D gene, but with no DNA this cannot be confirmed. Germline V lookup: CDR1 SGHVS, CDR2 FNYEAQ. CDR3 length: 15 residues. This CDR3 reads CASSLGQGAFYEQYF. Full variable domain (rest looked up from reference TRBV7-6 and TRBJ2-7): GAGVSQSPRYKVTKRGQDVALRCDPISGHVSLYWYRQALGQGPEFLTYFNYEAQQDKSGLPNDRFSAERPEGSISTLTIQRTEQRDSAMYRCASSLGQGAFYEQYFGPGTRLTVT.

This clonotype ranks as medium-sized (0.01 to 0.1%) in terms of frequency. This sequence joins TRBV5-4 and TRBJ2-2; TCRdb selects TRBD1, and the lack of DNA leaves this call unchecked. CDR1 is SGHNT, CDR2 YYREEE, per germline (reference sequence). The CDR3 covers 16 residues. CDR3 loop: CASSFGQGLRPRELFF. Variable domain in full (rest from reference TRBV5-4 and TRBJ2-2): ETGVTQSPTHLIKTRGQQVTLRCSSQSGHNTVSWYQQALGQGPQFIFQYYREEENGRGNFPPRFSGLQFPNYSSELNVNALELDDSALYLCASSFGQGLRPRELFFGEGSRLTVL.

The V and J genes are TRBV4-1 and TRBJ2-2. The germline gives CDR1 MGHRA, CDR2 YSYEKL. The CDR3 is 15 residues long. The CDR3: CASSQTATYTGELFF.

Frequency places this clonotype as medium-sized. V usage is TRBV19 and J usage is TRBJ1-1; there is no DNA to check the TCRdb D call of TRBD1. Germline values: CDR1 LNHDA, CDR2 SQIVND (reference sequence). The CDR3 length is 14 residues. The chain's CDR3 is CASSQGTGVTEAFF.

CDR3 amino acids: CASRDPSGKQFF. This rearrangement joins TRBV7-9 to TRBJ2-1; there is no DNA to check the TCRdb D call of TRBD2. Germline CDR1 SEHNR, CDR2 FQNEAQ (reference sequence). The length of the CDR3 is 12 residues.

Its frequency marks this clonotype as medium-sized. The genes are TRBV6-6 and TRBJ2-1; without DNA, the TCRdb call of TRBD2 cannot be checked. CDR3 length: 15 amino acids. Germline loops: CDR1 MNHNY, CDR2 SVGAGI (reference sequence). CDR3 residues: CASSGVAGGHPEQFF.

The V gene is TRBV11-2, the J gene TRBJ2-1; TCRdb lists TRBD1, though no DNA is available to test this call. This CDR3 contains 16 residues. Germline V gene sequence: CDR1 SGHAT, CDR2 FQNNGV. The CDR3 loop reads CASSLERLPLAFGQFF.

Frequency places this clonotype as medium-sized (0.01 to 0.1%). The gene calls are TRBV5-1 and TRBJ1-2. Per germline, CDR1 SGHRS and CDR2 YFSETQ. The CDR3 is made up of 13 amino acids. CDR3 sequence reads: CASSKIVPYGYTF.

The J gene is TRBJ1-2, the V gene TRBV19; TCRdb lists TRBD1, though no DNA is available to test this call. This CDR3 spans 17 amino acids. CDR1 and CDR2 from the germline V gene are LNHDA and SQIVND (reference sequence). The CDR3 loop is CASSMSPGTGGVYGYTF.

This rearrangement joins TRBV18 to TRBJ2-7; TCRdb lists TRBD1, though no DNA is available to test this call. The CDR3 runs to 12 residues. Germline V gene data show CDR1 as KGHSH and CDR2 as LQKENI. The CDR3 is CASSPDRDEQYF.

This clonotype is classed as medium-sized (0.01 to 0.1%) by frequency. J is TRBJ2-7 and V is TRBV20-1; the D call from TCRdb, TRBD1, cannot be confirmed without DNA. Germline-derived CDR1 and CDR2 are DFQATT and SNEGSKA (reference sequence). The length of the CDR3 is 13 residues. CDR3 region: CSARGPGIYEQYF.

This clonotype is classed as medium-sized by frequency. The chain combines TRBV6-5 with TRBJ2-1; TCRdb lists TRBD2, though no DNA is available to test this call. This CDR3 is 20 amino acids long. Per the germline V gene, CDR1 is MNHEY and CDR2 is SVGAGI. CDR3 loop: CASSGPTGGRKRRIYNEQFF.

Frequency places this clonotype as medium-sized (0.01 to 0.1%). V gene TRBV30 combines with J gene TRBJ2-1; the D call from TCRdb, TRBD2, cannot be confirmed without DNA. CDR1 is GTSNPN, CDR2 SVGIG, per germline (reference sequence). The CDR3 consists of 12 residues. The CDR3 is CAWNPANNEQFF.

V usage is TRBV7-9 and J usage is TRBJ2-5; TCRdb picks TRBD2, but there is no DNA to check that call. CDR1 and CDR2 (germline): SEHNR, FQNEAQ (reference sequence). The CDR3 contains 15 residues. CDR3 region: CASSAGLAGRETQYF. Full variable domain (missing parts from reference TRBV7-9 and TRBJ2-5): DTGVSQNPRHKITKRGQNVTFRCDPISEHNRLYWYRQTLGQGPEFLTYFQNEAQLEKSRLLSDRFSAERPKGSFSTLEIQRTEQGDSAMYLCASSAGLAGRETQYFGPGTRLLVL.

This clonotype is labeled medium-sized based on frequency. The V gene is TRBV12-3 or TRBV12-4, the J gene TRBJ1-5; TCRdb indicates TRBD1, and absent DNA this call remains unverified. The CDR3 is 17 residues long. CDR3: CASSPDRGPGGNQPQHF.

This chain joins TRBV18 and TRBJ2-6; TCRdb's D call of TRBD1 is untestable without DNA. This CDR3 is built from 18 residues. CDR1 KGHSH and CDR2 LQKENI come from the germline V gene. The CDR3 protein is CASSPIGTGQPGANVLTF. Using reference TRBV18 and TRBJ2-6 for the parts outside the CDR3, the full variable domain is NAGVMQNPRHLVRRRGQEARLRCSPMKGHSHVYWYRQLPEEGLKFMVYLQKENIIDESGMPKERFSAEFPKEGPSILRIQQVVRGDSAAYFCASSPIGTGQPGANVLTFGAGSRLTVL.

This clonotype registers medium-sized by frequency. The chain has TRBV6-5 and TRBJ2-7; without DNA, the TCRdb call of TRBD1 cannot be checked. Per the germline V gene, CDR1 is MNHEY and CDR2 is SVGAGI. This CDR3 is 15 amino acids long. The CDR3 loop is CASSYSIQGAQEQYF.

This rearrangement joins TRBV20-1 to TRBJ2-5. This CDR3 spans 14 amino acids. The V gene's germline CDR1 is DFQATT and CDR2 SNEGSKA (reference sequence). This chain's CDR3 is CSARDLLYQETQYF.

This clonotype is classed as medium-sized (0.01 to 0.1%) by frequency. The chain has TRBV30 and TRBJ2-2; TCRdb calls TRBD2, which cannot be checked without DNA. The CDR3 length is 14 residues. Germline V gene data show CDR1 as GTSNPN and CDR2 as SVGIG (reference sequence). CDR3 protein: CAWTSVIYTGELFF. Complete variable domain (other parts from reference TRBV30 and TRBJ2-2): SQTIHQWPATLVQPVGSPLSLECTVEGTSNPNLYWYRQAAGRGLQLLFYSVGIGQISSEVPQNLSASRPQDRQFILSSKKLLLSDSGFYLCAWTSVIYTGELFFGEGSRLTVL.

This chain connects TRBV14 to TRBJ1-3. Germline V gene data show CDR1 as SGHDN and CDR2 as FVKESK. This CDR3 contains 14 residues. The CDR3 region is CASSAGAEGNTIYF.

This clonotype counts as medium-sized by frequency. The chain joins TRBV19 to TRBJ1-2; with no DNA, the TCRdb D assignment of TRBD1 cannot be verified. The CDR3 runs 16 residues. Looked up from germline, CDR1 is LNHDA and CDR2 is SQIVND (reference sequence). CDR3 loop: CASSIDRPGEGDGYTF.

According to its frequency, this clonotype is medium-sized. This chain uses TRBV29-1 with TRBJ2-7; the TRBD2 assignment by TCRdb is unverifiable without DNA. The germline gives CDR1 SQVTM, CDR2 ANQGSEA. The length of the CDR3 is 15 residues. The CDR3 is CSVRGGLAGTYEQYF.

This clonotype is labeled medium-sized based on frequency. CDR3 amino acids: CSARVLGQGVEGYTF. This chain uses TRBV20-1 with TRBJ1-2; TCRdb gives TRBD1 as the D gene, but with no DNA this cannot be confirmed. The CDR3 totals 15 residues. Germline V lookup: CDR1 DFQATT, CDR2 SNEGSKA (reference sequence).

CDR3 sequence reads: CASSHGQGGLADTQYF. This chain links TRBV6-5 with TRBJ2-3; TCRdb's D call of TRBD1 is untestable without DNA. This CDR3 contains 16 residues. The V gene's germline CDR1 is MNHEY and CDR2 SVGAGI.

The J gene is TRBJ2-5, the V gene TRBV30; the TRBD1 assignment by TCRdb is unverifiable without DNA. Looked up from germline, CDR1 is GTSNPN and CDR2 is SVGIG (reference sequence). The CDR3 covers 14 residues. CDR3 sequence: CAWASGQGVETQYF.

CDR3: CASSTRDRGPSAASSGNTIYF. The V call is TRBV5-6, the J call TRBJ1-3; TCRdb outputs TRBD1, but without DNA this stays unchecked. CDR1 is SGHDT, CDR2 YYEEEE, per germline. There are 21 residues in the CDR3.

This clonotype shows up as medium-sized (0.01 to 0.1%) by frequency. CDR3 in amino acids: CAWNAANEQFF. V and J are TRBV30 and TRBJ2-1. The CDR3 is 11 residues long. Germline CDR1 GTSNPN, CDR2 SVGIG (reference sequence).

Considering frequency, this clonotype is medium-sized. The chain combines TRBV20-1 with TRBJ2-1. Germline CDR1 and CDR2: DFQATT and SNEGSKA (reference sequence). The CDR3 covers 13 residues. Here the CDR3 reads CSAKILARNEQFF.

Measured by frequency, this clonotype is medium-sized (0.01 to 0.1%). This chain links TRBV5-1 with TRBJ2-7; the TRBD2 assignment by TCRdb is unverifiable without DNA. The CDR3 spans 14 residues. Germline-derived CDR1 and CDR2 are SGHRS and YFSETQ. The CDR3 sequence is CASSVTSGSYEQYF. The variable domain in full, completed from reference TRBV5-1 and TRBJ2-7, reads KAGVTQTPRYLIKTRGQQVTLSCSPISGHRSVSWYQQTPGQGLQFLFEYFSETQRNKGNFPGRFSGRQFSNSRSEMNVSTLELGDSALYLCASSVTSGSYEQYFGPGTRLTVT.

The chain employs TRBV11-2 and TRBJ2-7. CDR1 is SGHAT, CDR2 FQNNGV, per germline. CDR3 length: 16 amino acids. The CDR3 here is CASSPTETLSADEQYF. Using reference TRBV11-2 and TRBJ2-7 for the parts outside the CDR3, the full variable domain is EAGVAQSPRYKIIEKRQSVAFWCNPISGHATLYWYQQILGQGPKLLIQFQNNGVVDDSQLPKDRFSAERLKGVDSTLKIQPAKLEDSAVYLCASSPTETLSADEQYFGPGTRLTVT.